Listed below are T cell receptor beta chains from one sample, sequenced in a study of cytomegalovirus exposure and HLA in healthy donors. The protocol was immunoSEQ multiplex PCR, while the TCRdb copy is restricted to in-frame clones and leaves out a portion. The sample carries some 190,000 clones, 65% to 85% recorded once. The sample taken for sequencing was PBMCs. These receptors originate from a girl aged 10 to 17 in good health and CMV-seropositive. Both conserved end residues are part of each CDR3. The order of the fields is D gene, J gene, V gene, clone size, CDR3 protein, CDR3 DNA. The D gene is left open where the match is weak. Clone size is shown for a subset of rows, as once, few, many or a class of expanded clone.

- TRBJ1-5 TRBV2 few CASSEEPGANQPQHF TGTGCCAGCAGTGAAGAGCCAGGTGCCAATCAGCCCCAGCATTTT
- TRBJ1-1 TRBV28 - CASKLSTEAFF TGTGCCAGCAAGTTGAGCACTGAAGCTTTCTTT
TRBD1 TRBJ1-2 TRBV28 few CASSWGGQAYGYTF TGTGCCAGCAGTTGGGGGGGACAGGCCTATGGCTACACCTTC
- TRBJ2-6 TRBV6-1 - CASSGGRSSGANVLTF TGTGCCAGCAGTGGGGGGAGGTCATCTGGGGCCAACGTCCTGACTTTC
TRBD1 TRBJ1-5 TRBV6-1 - CASSARPPGQSYFNQPQHF TGTGCCAGCAGTGCCCGGCCCCCGGGACAGAGTTACTTTAATCAGCCCCAGCATTTT
TRBD2 TRBJ2-2 TRBV5-1 - CASSPAGSGRATGELFF TGCGCCAGCAGCCCGGCCGGGAGCGGGAGGGCCACCGGGGAGCTGTTTTTT
TRBD1 TRBJ2-3 TRBV11-1 - CASSLRDRGLDTQYF TGTGCCAGCAGCTTAAGGGACAGGGGGCTGGATACGCAGTATTTT
TRBD2 TRBJ2-3 TRBV27 - CASCTGTSGRDTQYF TGTGCCAGCTGCACAGGGACTAGCGGCCGAGATACGCAGTATTTT
- TRBJ1-5 TRBV4-3 - CASSPQGSGSGRRLYSNQPQHF TGCGCCAGCAGCCCCCAAGGATCGGGGTCGGGTCGTCGACTTTATAGCAATCAGCCCCAGCATTTT
- TRBJ2-1 TRBV18 - CASSPPGGAYNEQFF TGTGCCAGCTCACCACCCGGGGGAGCCTACAATGAGCAGTTCTTC
TRBD2 TRBJ2-1 TRBV6-1 - CASSEAGTKIEQFF TGTGCCAGCAGTGAAGCCGGGACTAAGATTGAGCAGTTCTTC
TRBD2 TRBJ2-1 TRBV5-1 - CASSRGTSGDNEQFF TGCGCCAGCAGCCGCGGGACTAGCGGAGACAATGAGCAGTTCTTC
TRBD2 TRBJ2-1 TRBV5-4 - CASSGGVSSGRPGNEQFF TGTGCCAGCAGTGGGGGAGTTAGCAGCGGGAGGCCGGGGAATGAGCAGTTCTTC
TRBD2 TRBJ2-1 TRBV6-4 - CASSDSHSGRGYEQFF TGTGCCAGCAGTGACTCGCATAGCGGGAGGGGCTATGAGCAGTTCTTC
- TRBJ1-2 TRBV29-1 - CSVESRGLGYTF TGCAGCGTTGAAAGCAGGGGATTAGGCTACACCTTC
- TRBJ1-3 TRBV4-1 - CASSAEGGIFSGNTIYF TGCGCCAGCAGCGCCGAGGGAGGGATATTCTCTGGAAACACCATATATTTT
- TRBJ2-7 TRBV7-9 - CASSPTRGLPHEQYF TGTGCCAGCAGCCCGACTAGGGGCCTGCCCCACGAGCAGTACTTC
TRBD1 TRBJ1-4 TRBV18 - CASSALGQGGEKLFF TGTGCCAGCTCAGCACTAGGACAGGGTGGAGAAAAACTGTTTTTT
- TRBJ1-4 TRBV30 once CAWSGGGEQEKLFF TGTGCCTGGAGTGGCGGGGGTGAGCAGGAAAAACTGTTTTTT
TRBD1 TRBJ1-2 TRBV5-1 - CASSQSTGTGDNYGYTF TGCGCCAGCAGCCAAAGCACCGGGACAGGGGATAACTATGGCTACACCTTC
TRBD2 TRBJ2-2 TRBV4-1 - CASSQGVSGRDIGELFF TGCGCCAGCAGCCAAGGGGTCAGCGGGAGGGATATCGGGGAGCTGTTTTTT
- TRBJ1-2 TRBV6-5 - CASSYSGGDNYGYTF TGTGCCAGCAGTTACTCGGGCGGGGATAACTATGGCTACACCTTC
TRBD1 TRBJ2-7 TRBV6-1 - CASSDSATGGYEQYF TGTGCCAGCAGTGATTCAGCGACAGGGGGTTACGAGCAGTACTTC
TRBD1 TRBJ2-5 TRBV12-5 - CASGGDRGGETQYF TGTGCTAGTGGTGGGGACAGAGGGGGAGAGACCCAGTACTTC
TRBD1 TRBJ1-2 TRBV7-9 - CASSSSDLIDRGIYGYTF TGTGCCAGCAGCTCCTCTGACCTTATCGACAGGGGGATCTATGGCTACACCTTC
- TRBJ1-1 TRBV29-1 - CSVRVTGSNTEAFF TGCAGCGTTAGGGTCACAGGGTCCAACACTGAAGCTTTCTTT
- TRBJ2-7 TRBV19 - CASSIGFSGADYEQYF TGTGCCAGTAGTATTGGTTTTAGCGGTGCAGACTACGAGCAGTACTTC
TRBD1 TRBJ1-4 TRBV6-5 - CASSPKDRAEEKLFF TGTGCCAGCAGCCCCAAAGACAGGGCGGAGGAAAAACTGTTTTTT
- TRBJ1-4 TRBV7-2 - CASSLGGDTNEKLFF TGTGCCAGCAGCTTAGGGGGGGACACTAATGAAAAACTGTTTTTT
- TRBJ1-2 TRBV18 - CASSPNTGVYGYTF TGTGCCAGCTCACCGAACACGGGGGTCTATGGCTACACCTTC
TRBD1 TRBJ2-4 TRBV7-9 - CASSSDRENIQYF TGTGCCAGCAGCTCGGACAGGGAGAACATTCAGTACTTC
- TRBJ1-1 TRBV30 - CAWIRGFGGDLRDTEAFF TGTGCCTGGATTAGAGGGTTTGGGGGCGATCTCAGGGACACTGAAGCTTTCTTT
- TRBJ1-2 TRBV28 once CASSPPNRVGGYTF TGTGCCAGCAGTCCCCCCAACAGGGTTGGTGGCTACACCTTC
TRBD1 TRBJ1-2 TRBV30 - CAWRGQELRGYTF TGTGCCTGGAGGGGACAGGAGTTACGTGGCTACACCTTC
- TRBJ2-7 TRBV5-8 - CASSLGLATGYEQYF TGTGCCAGCAGCTTGGGGTTGGCCACAGGTTACGAGCAGTACTTC
- TRBJ1-4 TRBV6-5 - CASSYREATNEKLFF TGTGCCAGCAGTTACAGGGAGGCAACTAATGAAAAACTGTTTTTT
- TRBJ1-3 TRBV5-6 - CASSYYLPGRVSGNTIYF TGTGCCAGCAGCTACTACCTTCCCGGCAGGGTCTCTGGAAACACCATATATTTT
TRBD1 TRBJ2-2 TRBV11-2 - CASRPPQGARELFF TGTGCCAGCAGACCCCCCCAGGGGGCTAGGGAGCTGTTTTTT
- TRBJ2-7 TRBV10-1 - CASSTPREQYF TGCGCCAGCAGTACTCCGAGAGAGCAGTACTTC
TRBD2 TRBJ2-2 TRBV12-5 - CASGFLSGRIDTGELFF TGTGCTAGTGGTTTCCTTAGCGGGAGAATAGACACCGGGGAGCTGTTTTTT
TRBD1 TRBJ2-7 TRBV5-1 - CASSPDRRYSYEQYF TGCGCCAGCAGCCCGGACAGGCGATACTCCTACGAGCAGTACTTC
- TRBJ2-3 TRBV7-3 - CASSLIGPAASTDTQYF TGTGCCAGCAGCTTAATCGGCCCAGCGGCGAGCACAGATACGCAGTATTTT
- TRBJ2-5 TRBV10-3 - CAISDPEGGKRRETQYF TGTGCCATCAGTGACCCCGAAGGCGGGAAGAGACGGGAGACCCAGTACTTC
- TRBJ2-3 TRBV13 few CASSRLQDTDTQYF TGTGCCAGCAGCCGACTACAAGACACAGATACGCAGTATTTT
- TRBJ2-5 TRBV5-4 - CASSPWGTSMGETQYF TGTGCCAGCAGCCCCTGGGGGACTTCGATGGGGGAGACCCAGTACTTC
TRBD1 TRBJ2-7 TRBV6-5 - CASSSTGTGGWGQYF TGTGCCAGCAGTTCGACCGGGACAGGGGGCTGGGGGCAGTACTTC
- TRBJ1-1 TRBV4-2 - CASSQANRVDTEAFF TGTGCCAGCAGCCAAGCGAACAGGGTGGACACTGAAGCTTTCTTT
- TRBJ1-1 TRBV11-2 few CASSSPGNTEAFF TGTGCCAGCAGCTCCCCAGGGAACACTGAAGCTTTCTTT
- TRBJ2-7 TRBV2 - CASSEGVFDEQYF TGTGCCAGCAGTGAAGGCGTCTTTGACGAGCAGTACTTC
TRBD2 TRBJ2-7 TRBV5-1 few CASSFQTSGYEQYF TGCGCCAGCAGCTTCCAGACTAGCGGGTACGAGCAGTACTTC
- TRBJ2-7 TRBV4-1 few CASSAGGSYEQYF TGCGCCAGCAGCGCTGGCGGCTCCTACGAGCAGTACTTC
- TRBJ2-5 TRBV29-1 - CSVLLRWGLRQETQYF TGCAGCGTGCTCCTCCGTTGGGGACTGCGACAAGAGACCCAGTACTTC
TRBD2 TRBJ2-1 TRBV29-1 - CSVAGLAGNAYNEQFF TGCAGCGTTGCGGGGCTAGCGGGGAACGCCTACAATGAGCAGTTCTTC
TRBD2 TRBJ2-7 TRBV6-1 - CATSAGGVTYEQYF TGTGCCACTTCCGCGGGGGGGGTGACCTACGAGCAGTACTTC
- TRBJ2-4 TRBV19 - CASSLQGGLAKNIQYF TGTGCCAGTAGCCTACAGGGAGGGTTAGCCAAAAACATTCAGTACTTC
TRBD1 TRBJ2-5 TRBV10-3 - CAISESNIGQGRETQYF TGTGCCATCAGTGAGTCGAATATTGGACAGGGCCGAGAGACCCAGTACTTC